Listed here are 21 T cell receptor beta chains from one sample, sequenced in a study of naive and memory T cell subsets. Both TRBC1 and TRBC2 were covered by a beta constant-region primer of two equimolar oligonucleotides. Four rounds of PCR amplified the ligated cDNA using nested alpha and beta constant-region primers plus SP2. TCRdb fed the UMI-ligation and nested PCR reads into MiXCR, producing one record per CDR3 protein. The sample carries tens of thousands of distinct CDR3 sequences, approximately 18% recorded once. What was sequenced was effector memory CD4+ T cells from blood. Subset defined: effector memory, CD45RA- CD27-. These receptors originate from a human donor in good health.

This clonotype was seen a handful of times. The rearrangement links TRBV18 to TRBJ2-1; possible D gene TRBD1, 6 bases. Trimming cost V 3 bases and J 10 bases, with 19 bases left between them. CDR3 size: 15 residues. Germline CDR1 and CDR2: KGHSH and LQKENI. CDR3 DNA: TGTGCCAGCTCACCCAACGGGGCAGGGGTAGGAGAGCAGTTCTTC. It specifies CASSPNGAGVGEQFF.

By proportion, this clonotype is medium-sized. The chain couples TRBV4-1 to TRBJ2-1; the match to TRBD1 covers 7 bases. Germline V gives CDR1 MGHRA, CDR2 YSYEKL. This CDR3 contains 14 residues. V lost 4 bases to trimming and J lost 5 bases; unmatched junction nucleotides: 5. CDR3 sequence (DNA): TGCGCCAGCAGCCTTGGACAGGTAAACAATGAGCAGTTCTTC. Amino acids: CASSLGQVNNEQFF.

This clonotype was seen at least ten times. This rearrangement joins TRBV27 to TRBJ1-5; the match to TRBD1 covers 10 bases. CDR1 and CDR2 (germline): MNHEY, SMNVEV (reference sequence). The CDR3 is 16 amino acids. The V gene end was trimmed by 2 bases and the J gene end by 2 bases; junction bases not matched to a gene: 3. The CDR3 sequence: CASSLTGQGRNQPQHF. The DNA for the CDR3 is TGTGCCAGCAGTTTAACGGGACAGGGGCGCAATCAGCCCCAGCATTTT.

This clonotype was counted between two and nine times. The genes are TRBV5-6 and TRBJ1-2, with D hard to call. V lost 4 bases, J lost 3 bases, and 13 bases lay in between. CDR3 length: 14 amino acids. Germline V lookup: CDR1 SGHDT, CDR2 YYEEEE. In nucleotides, the CDR3 is TGTGCCAGCAGCCCTTATCCGGAGGACTATGGCTACACCTTC. This sequence encodes CASSPYPEDYGYTF.

This chain links TRBV28 with TRBJ2-4, with 7 bases matching TRBD2. V dropped 3 bases and J dropped 0; count of bases not matched to a gene: 11. The CDR3 contains 18 residues. The germline CDR1 and CDR2 sequences are MDHEN and SYDVKM. The CDR3 region has the DNA TGTGCCAGCAGTTTGTGGGCTAGCGGAGGGCTAGCCAAAAACATTCAGTACTTC. It is translated as CASSLWASGGLAKNIQYF.

The chain carries TRBV30 and TRBJ1-4; a weak D match, TRBD1 (6 bases). Trimming removed 0 bases from V and 7 bases from J, with 12 bases in between. Germline values: CDR1 GTSNPN, CDR2 SVGIG (reference sequence). This CDR3 region has 14 residues. The CDR3 is CAWSVRPGAEKLFF. As DNA, the CDR3 is TGTGCCTGGAGTGTACGTCCGGGGGCTGAAAAACTGTTTTTT.

This chain connects TRBV10-3 to TRBJ2-2; 10 positions match TRBD2. The germline V gene has CDR1 ENHRY and CDR2 SYGVKD. The CDR3 extends over 19 amino acids. V shed 8 bases, J shed 2 bases, and the junction held 17 bases outside the gene matches. In nucleotides, the CDR3 is TGTGCCATCCGGACCCTAGCGGGAGTCTCCAGCGGCAACACCGGGGAGCTGTTTTTT. Its translation is CAIRTLAGVSSGNTGELFF.

This clonotype has only a few counts. This chain's CDR3 is CSVENSIFMRLAGPNSYEQYF. For the CDR3, the DNA is TGCAGCGTTGAAAACAGCATATTTATGAGACTAGCGGGACCTAACTCCTACGAGCAGTACTTC. The J gene is TRBJ2-7, the V gene TRBV29-1; 11 nucleotides match TRBD2. J gave up 0 bases and V 2 bases, and 21 bases lay outside the gene matches. Germline V lookup: CDR1 SQVTM, CDR2 ANQGSEA. The CDR3 is 21 amino acids.

The chain couples TRBV3-1 to TRBJ2-3, with 7 bases that match TRBD1. The germline gives CDR1 LGHDT, CDR2 YNNKEL (reference sequence). J gave up 2 bases and V 8 bases, and 1 base lay outside the gene matches. This CDR3 is 12 amino acids long. The CDR3 nucleotides read TGTGCCAGCCAGGGGGTCACAGATACGCAGTATTTT. It is translated as CASQGVTDTQYF.

This clonotype appeared many times. The rearrangement links TRBV6-5 to TRBJ1-1; TRBD1 matches at 7 bases. This CDR3 spans 16 amino acids. Germline trimming cut 7 bases from V and 1 base from J; bases unmatched to any gene: 12. Germline V lookup: CDR1 MNHEY, CDR2 SVGAGI. CDR3 sequence (DNA): TGTGCCAGCACCTCGAGGGAGGGGGCGGGGAACACTGAAGCTTTCTTT. Protein sequence: CASTSREGAGNTEAFF.

This rearrangement joins TRBV7-2 to TRBJ2-3, with TRBD1 as a possible D gene (5 bases). The CDR3 extends over 13 amino acids. CDR1 and CDR2 (germline): SGHTA, FQGNSA. With 5 bases removed from V and 6 bases from J, the gap between germline ends came to 12 bases. Here the CDR3 DNA reads TGTGCCAGCAGCCCACAGGTCGGGGATACGCAGTATTTT. Translated: CASSPQVGDTQYF. Based on the CDR3 plus reference TRBV7-2 and TRBJ2-3, the full variable domain is GAGVSQSPSNKVTEKGKDVELRCDPISGHTALYWYRQSLGQGLEFLIYFQGNSAPDKSGLPSDRFSAERTGGSVSTLTIQRTQQEDSAVYLCASSPQVGDTQYFGPGTRLTVL.

This clonotype was picked up one time. The genes are TRBV23-1 and TRBJ2-2; 10 nucleotides agree with TRBD1. TRBV23-1 is marked as an open reading frame, function uncertain. This CDR3 is built from 15 residues. Trimming removed 6 bases from V and 4 bases from J; junction bases left unmatched: 5. CDR3 residues: CASSGTGVFTGELFF. The CDR3 region has the DNA TGCGCCAGCAGCGGGACAGGGGTGTTCACCGGGGAGCTGTTTTTT.

V is TRBV30 and J is TRBJ1-1; D gene ambiguous. CDR1 and CDR2 (germline): GTSNPN, SVGIG (reference sequence). The CDR3 length is 12 residues. V lost 3 bases and J lost 4, with 9 bases in between. The CDR3 sequence is CAWRSDRTEAFF. The DNA of the CDR3 is TGTGCCTGGAGGAGTGATCGCACTGAAGCTTTCTTT.

This clonotype was seen more than once but under ten times. The chain couples TRBV10-2 to TRBJ2-3, with 7 bases matching TRBD1. Germline trimming cut 3 bases from V and 3 bases from J; bases unmatched to any gene: 9. Germline lookup yields CDR1 WSHSY and CDR2 SAAADI. This CDR3 is built from 16 residues. CDR3 loop: CASSESTGLRTDTQYF. In DNA, the CDR3 is TGCGCCAGCAGTGAATCGACAGGGCTGAGGACAGATACGCAGTATTTT.

This chain uses TRBV7-2 with TRBJ1-3; possibly TRBD1 for D (5 bases). The CDR3 covers 15 residues. The V end was cut by 2 bases, the J end by 3 bases, with 11 bases between. CDR1 and CDR2 from the germline V gene are SGHTA and FQGNSA. CDR3 in amino acids: CASSLSRERGNTIYF. The CDR3 nucleotides are TGTGCCAGCAGCTTATCCAGGGAACGTGGAAACACCATATATTTT.

This clonotype came up a few times. DNA of the CDR3: TGTGCCAGCAGTTTCAGAAATTCACCCCTCCACTTT. Translating it yields CASSFRNSPLHF. The gene calls are TRBV27 and TRBJ1-6; D unclear. This CDR3 spans 12 amino acids. CDR1 is MNHEY, CDR2 SMNVEV, per germline (reference sequence). V shed 3 bases and J shed 7 bases, with 4 bases lying between them.

This clonotype was recorded many times. The chain has TRBV9 and TRBJ2-5; 14 bases are shared with TRBD2. This CDR3 is built from 15 residues. CDR1 is SGDLS and CDR2 is YYNGEE in the germline V gene. The V segment lost 3 bases and the J segment 4 bases; nucleotides outside the gene matches: 2. The CDR3 loop is CASSGGLAGGETQYF. CDR3 nucleotide sequence: TGTGCCAGCAGCGGCGGACTAGCGGGAGGAGAGACCCAGTACTTC.

This clonotype showed up just a few times. V usage is TRBV6-1 and J usage is TRBJ1-2; D remains unclear. CDR3 size: 13 residues. The germline V and J ends were trimmed by 2 bases and 7 bases, with 11 bases remaining between them. Germline assignment: CDR1 MNHNS and CDR2 SASEGT. The CDR3 loop is CASSELLGRGYTF. In DNA, the CDR3 is TGTGCCAGCAGTGAATTGCTGGGTCGTGGCTACACCTTC.

This clonotype was observed at least ten times. This sequence joins TRBV6-5 and TRBJ2-7, with D possibly being TRBD1 or TRBD2 (5 bases each). The V end lost 7 bases, the J end lost 12 bases, and 22 bases lay between the germline ends. The CDR3 totals 13 residues. Germline values: CDR1 MNHEY, CDR2 SVGAGI. CDR3 protein: CASNNPTTGPRYF. The CDR3 region has the DNA TGTGCCAGCAACAATCCCACGACGGGGCCGCGGTACTTC.

This clonotype occurred a few times. This sequence joins TRBV27 and TRBJ1-4; TRBD1 agrees at 7 bases. The CDR3 spans 14 residues. Germline V gene sequence: CDR1 MNHEY, CDR2 SMNVEV (reference sequence). Trimming at V came to 1 base and at J to 7 bases, leaving 3 bases not matched to a gene. CDR3 sequence (DNA): TGTGCCAGCAGTTTATACAGGGGTGGTGAAAAACTGTTTTTT. This sequence encodes CASSLYRGGEKLFF.

This clonotype was seen at least ten times. The J gene is TRBJ2-1, the V gene TRBV20-1, with TRBD1 as a possible D gene (5 bases). This CDR3 comprises 13 residues. Germline lookup yields CDR1 DFQATT and CDR2 SNEGSKA (reference sequence). V gave up 7 bases and J gave up 0 bases, with 10 bases separating them. CDR3 residues: CSGQGYSYNEQFF. The CDR3 nucleotides are TGCAGTGGCCAGGGATACTCCTACAATGAGCAGTTCTTC.